The clone carrying this T cell receptor (beta chain) was observed once. The data derive from a study of control samples from healthy donors and cancer patients. Germline V CDR1 and CDR2: SQVTM, ANQGSEA. V was clipped by 4 bases and J by 0 bases, with 15 bases between them. CDR3 length equals 15 residues. The data were produced by immunoSEQ multiplex PCR, yet TCRdb's version contains in-frame clones alone and is incomplete. Here the sample spans around 100,000 clones, 88% being singletons. The source material was blood. The V call is TRBV29-1, the J call TRBJ1-1; D is undetermined. This receptor was identified in a man younger than 45 in good health. This CDR3 reads CSVAYLTRMNTEAFF. The CDR3 DNA sequence: TGCAGCGTTGCTTACCTGACAAGAATGAACACTGAAGCTTTCTTT. The full variable domain, completed using reference TRBV29-1 and TRBJ1-1, is SAVISQKPSRDICQRGTSLTIQCQVDSQVTMMFWYRQQPGQSLTLIATANQGSEATYESGFVIDKFPISRPNLTFSTLTVSNMSPEDSSIYLCSVAYLTRMNTEAFFGQGTRLTVV.